Sequencing of this TCR beta chain was carried out in a study of early T cells in non-severe SARS-CoV-2 infection. TCRdb itself ran the 5' RACE reads through MiXCR, one entry per CDR3 protein. Among around 63,000 distinct CDR3 sequences listed, approximately 9.1% were seen once. This clonotype was found many times. V lost 3 bases and J 7 bases, leaving 12 bases between the germline ends. The CDR3 is 12 residues long. The germline V gene has CDR1 DFQATT and CDR2 SNEGSKA (reference sequence). The chain has TRBV20-1 and TRBJ2-5; TRBD1 might be the D (5 bases). The sample in question was whole blood, obtained at baseline. The receptor was isolated from an adult who was a healthcare worker with PCR-confirmed SARS-CoV-2 infection or an uninfected control (not recorded which). The CDR3 here is CSASVTQGTQYF. The DNA of the CDR3 is TGCAGTGCTAGTGTCACCCAGGGGACCCAGTACTTC.